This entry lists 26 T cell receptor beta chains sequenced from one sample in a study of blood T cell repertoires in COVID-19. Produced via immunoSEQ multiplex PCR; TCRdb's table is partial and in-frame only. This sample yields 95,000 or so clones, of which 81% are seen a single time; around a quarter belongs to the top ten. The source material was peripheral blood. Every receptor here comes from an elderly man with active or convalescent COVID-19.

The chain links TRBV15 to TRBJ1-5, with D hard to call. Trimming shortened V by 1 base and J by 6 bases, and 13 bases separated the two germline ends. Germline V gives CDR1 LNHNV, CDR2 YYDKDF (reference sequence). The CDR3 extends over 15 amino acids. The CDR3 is CATSRGAGEGQPQHF. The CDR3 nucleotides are TGTGCCACCAGCAGAGGAGCCGGGGAGGGTCAGCCCCAGCATTTT.

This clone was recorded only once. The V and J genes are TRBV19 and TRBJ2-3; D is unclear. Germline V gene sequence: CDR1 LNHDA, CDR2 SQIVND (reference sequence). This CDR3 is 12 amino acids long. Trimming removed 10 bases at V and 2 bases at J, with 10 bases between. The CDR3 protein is CATDDTTDTQYF. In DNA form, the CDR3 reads TGTGCCACCGACGACACCACAGATACGCAGTATTTT. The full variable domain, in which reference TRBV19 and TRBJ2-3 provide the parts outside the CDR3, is DGGITQSPKYLFRKEGQNVTLSCEQNLNHDAMYWYRQDPGQGLRLIYYSQIVNDFQKGDIAEGYSVSREKKESFPLTVTSAQKNPTAFYLCATDDTTDTQYFGPGTRLTVL.

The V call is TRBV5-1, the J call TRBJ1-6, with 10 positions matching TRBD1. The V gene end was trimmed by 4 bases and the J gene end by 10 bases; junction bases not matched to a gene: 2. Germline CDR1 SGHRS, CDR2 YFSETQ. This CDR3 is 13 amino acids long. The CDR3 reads CASSRDRGSPLHF. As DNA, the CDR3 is TGCGCCAGCAGCCGGGACAGGGGATCACCCCTCCACTTT. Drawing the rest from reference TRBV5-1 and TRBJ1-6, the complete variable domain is KAGVTQTPRYLIKTRGQQVTLSCSPISGHRSVSWYQQTPGQGLQFLFEYFSETQRNKGNFPGRFSGRQFSNSRSEMNVSTLELGDSALYLCASSRDRGSPLHFGNGTRLTVT.

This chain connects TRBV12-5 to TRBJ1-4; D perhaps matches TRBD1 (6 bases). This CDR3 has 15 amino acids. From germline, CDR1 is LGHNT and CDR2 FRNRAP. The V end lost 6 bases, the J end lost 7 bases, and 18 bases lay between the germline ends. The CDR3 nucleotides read TGTGCTAGTGGCCGTTCAAGAACAGGGCGTGAAAAACTGTTTTTT. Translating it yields CASGRSRTGREKLFF.

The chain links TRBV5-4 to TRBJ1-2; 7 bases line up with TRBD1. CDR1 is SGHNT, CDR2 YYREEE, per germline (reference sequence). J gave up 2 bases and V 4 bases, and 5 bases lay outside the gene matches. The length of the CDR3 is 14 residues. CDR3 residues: CASSPGGRNYGYTF. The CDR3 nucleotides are TGTGCCAGCAGCCCAGGGGGACGAAACTATGGCTACACCTTC.

CDR3 in DNA: TGTGCCAGCAGGGGGGCGGTCGAAGAGACCCAGTACTTC. Amino acid sequence: CASRGAVEETQYF. The rearrangement links TRBV5-4 to TRBJ2-5; D possibly corresponds to TRBD1 (6 bases). This CDR3 has 13 residues. Trimming took 5 bases from V and 3 from J, leaving 11 bases between them. Per germline, CDR1 SGHNT and CDR2 YYREEE (reference sequence).

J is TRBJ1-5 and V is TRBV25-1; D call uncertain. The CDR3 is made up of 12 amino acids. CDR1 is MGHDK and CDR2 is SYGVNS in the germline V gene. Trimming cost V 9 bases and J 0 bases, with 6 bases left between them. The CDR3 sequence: CASTASNQPQHF. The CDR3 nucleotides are TGTGCCAGTACAGCTAGCAATCAGCCCCAGCATTTT.

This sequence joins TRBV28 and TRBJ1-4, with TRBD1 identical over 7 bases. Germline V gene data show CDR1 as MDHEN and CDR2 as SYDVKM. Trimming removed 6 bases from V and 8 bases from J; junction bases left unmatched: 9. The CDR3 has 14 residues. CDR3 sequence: CASRGGQFNEKLFF. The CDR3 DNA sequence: TGTGCCAGCAGGGGGGGACAGTTTAACGAAAAACTGTTTTTT.

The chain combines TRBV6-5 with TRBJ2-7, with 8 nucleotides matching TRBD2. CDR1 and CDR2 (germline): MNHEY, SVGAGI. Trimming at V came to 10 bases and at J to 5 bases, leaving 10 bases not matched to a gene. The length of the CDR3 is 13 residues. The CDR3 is CATTDGGVDEQYF. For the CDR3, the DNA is TGTGCCACCACCGACGGGGGGGTGGACGAGCAGTACTTC.

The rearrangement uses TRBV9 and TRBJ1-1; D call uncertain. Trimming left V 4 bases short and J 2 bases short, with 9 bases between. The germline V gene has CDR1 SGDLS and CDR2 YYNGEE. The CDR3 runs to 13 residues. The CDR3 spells CASSFGENTEAFF. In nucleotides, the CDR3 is TGTGCCAGCAGCTTCGGGGAAAACACTGAAGCTTTCTTT.

The CDR3 nucleotides read TGTGCCATCAGTGGGGGCAGGGACAATCAGCCCCAGCATTTT. This gives the protein CAISGGRDNQPQHF. This rearrangement joins TRBV10-3 to TRBJ1-5, with D tentatively TRBD1 (5 bases). This CDR3 spans 14 amino acids. With 4 bases removed from V and 3 bases from J, the gap between germline ends came to 10 bases. The germline V gene has CDR1 ENHRY and CDR2 SYGVKD.

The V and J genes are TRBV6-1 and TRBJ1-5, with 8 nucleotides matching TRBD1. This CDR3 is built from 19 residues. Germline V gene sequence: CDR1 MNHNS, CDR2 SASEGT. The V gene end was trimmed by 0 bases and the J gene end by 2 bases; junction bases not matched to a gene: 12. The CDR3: CASSEASWTGRDGNQPQHF. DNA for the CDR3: TGTGCCAGCAGTGAAGCCTCCTGGACAGGGAGGGATGGCAATCAGCCCCAGCATTTT.

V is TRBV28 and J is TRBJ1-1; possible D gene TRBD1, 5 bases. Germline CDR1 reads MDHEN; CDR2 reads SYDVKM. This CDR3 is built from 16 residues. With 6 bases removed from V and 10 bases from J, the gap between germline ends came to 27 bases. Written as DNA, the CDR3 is TGTGCCAGCAGACCTAACAGGTCTGTCTTTGGGTCGGCAGCTTTCTTT. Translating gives CASRPNRSVFGSAAFF. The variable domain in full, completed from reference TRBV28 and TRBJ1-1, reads DVKVTQSSRYLVKRTGEKVFLECVQDMDHENMFWYRQDPGLGLRLIYFSYDVKMKEKGDIPEGYSVSREKKERFSLILESASTNQTSMYLCASRPNRSVFGSAAFFGQGTRLTVV.

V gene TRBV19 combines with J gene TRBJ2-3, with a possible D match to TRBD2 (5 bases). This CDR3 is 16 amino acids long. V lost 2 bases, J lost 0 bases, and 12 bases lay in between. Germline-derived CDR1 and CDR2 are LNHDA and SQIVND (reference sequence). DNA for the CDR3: TGTGCCAGTAGTATATCCCCGGGGAGTAGCACAGATACGCAGTATTTT. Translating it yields CASSISPGSSTDTQYF.

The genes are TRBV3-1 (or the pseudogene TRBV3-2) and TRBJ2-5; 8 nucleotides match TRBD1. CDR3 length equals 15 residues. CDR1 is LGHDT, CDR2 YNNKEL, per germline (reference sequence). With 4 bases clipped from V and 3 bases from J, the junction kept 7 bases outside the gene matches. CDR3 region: CASSLRGLIEETQYF. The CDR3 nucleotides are TGTGCCAGCAGCCTCAGGGGGCTTATCGAAGAGACCCAGTACTTC.

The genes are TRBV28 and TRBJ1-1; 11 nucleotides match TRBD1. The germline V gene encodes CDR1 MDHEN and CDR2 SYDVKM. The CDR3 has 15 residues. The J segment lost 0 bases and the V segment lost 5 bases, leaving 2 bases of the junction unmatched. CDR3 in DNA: TGTGCCAGCAGTGGGACAGGGGGGCTGAACACTGAAGCTTTCTTT. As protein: CASSGTGGLNTEAFF.

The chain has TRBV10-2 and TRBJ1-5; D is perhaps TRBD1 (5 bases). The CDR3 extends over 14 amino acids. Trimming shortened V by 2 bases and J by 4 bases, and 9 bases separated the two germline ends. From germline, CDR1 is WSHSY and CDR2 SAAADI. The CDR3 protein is CASSEGRVNQPQHF. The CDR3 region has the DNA TGCGCCAGCAGTGAGGGCAGGGTTAATCAGCCCCAGCATTTT.

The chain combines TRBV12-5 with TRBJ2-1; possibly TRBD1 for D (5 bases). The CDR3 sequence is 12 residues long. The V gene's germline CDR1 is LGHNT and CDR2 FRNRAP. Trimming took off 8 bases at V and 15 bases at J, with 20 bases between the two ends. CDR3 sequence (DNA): TGTGCTAGTTCCTTTTCAGGGATTTACCCGTTCTTC. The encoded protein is CASSFSGIYPFF.

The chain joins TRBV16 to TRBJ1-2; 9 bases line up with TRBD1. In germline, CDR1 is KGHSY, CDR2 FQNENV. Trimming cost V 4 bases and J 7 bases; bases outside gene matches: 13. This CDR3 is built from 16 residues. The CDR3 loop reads CASSPLDRGIEVGYTF. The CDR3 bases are TGTGCCAGCAGCCCCCTCGACAGGGGGATTGAGGTTGGCTACACCTTC.

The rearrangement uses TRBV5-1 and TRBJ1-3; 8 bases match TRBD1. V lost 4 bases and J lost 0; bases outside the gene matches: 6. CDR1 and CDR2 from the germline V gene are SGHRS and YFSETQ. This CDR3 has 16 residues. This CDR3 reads CASSSATGGSGNTIYF. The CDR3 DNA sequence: TGCGCCAGCAGCAGTGCAACAGGGGGCTCTGGAAACACCATATATTTT. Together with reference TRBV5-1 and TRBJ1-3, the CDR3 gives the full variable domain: KAGVTQTPRYLIKTRGQQVTLSCSPISGHRSVSWYQQTPGQGLQFLFEYFSETQRNKGNFPGRFSGRQFSNSRSEMNVSTLELGDSALYLCASSSATGGSGNTIYFGEGSWLTVV.

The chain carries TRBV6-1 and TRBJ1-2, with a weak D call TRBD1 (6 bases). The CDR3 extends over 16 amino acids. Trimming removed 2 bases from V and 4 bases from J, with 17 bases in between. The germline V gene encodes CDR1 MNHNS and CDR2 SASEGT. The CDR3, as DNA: TGTGCCAGCAGTGAATTGGGACAACCATGGGGCTATGGCTACACCTTC. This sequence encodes CASSELGQPWGYGYTF.

CDR3 sequence (DNA): TGTGCCAGCAGCGCTAGGGACAGTTCCCTCCCTGTCAGCTATGGCTACACCTTC. This gives the protein CASSARDSSLPVSYGYTF. The V call is TRBV9, the J call TRBJ1-2, with TRBD1 matching over 7 bases. Trimming took 3 bases from V and 4 from J; bases not matched to a gene: 18. The CDR3 extends over 18 amino acids. Germline lookup yields CDR1 SGDLS and CDR2 YYNGEE.

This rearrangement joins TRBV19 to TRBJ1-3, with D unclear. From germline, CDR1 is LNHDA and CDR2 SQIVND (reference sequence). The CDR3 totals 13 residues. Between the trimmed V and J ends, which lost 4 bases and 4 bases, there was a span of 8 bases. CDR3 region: CASSNVRGNTIYF. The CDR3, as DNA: TGTGCCAGTAGTAACGTGAGGGGAAACACCATATATTTT. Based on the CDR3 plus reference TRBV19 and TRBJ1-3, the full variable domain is DGGITQSPKYLFRKEGQNVTLSCEQNLNHDAMYWYRQDPGQGLRLIYYSQIVNDFQKGDIAEGYSVSREKKESFPLTVTSAQKNPTAFYLCASSNVRGNTIYFGEGSWLTVV.

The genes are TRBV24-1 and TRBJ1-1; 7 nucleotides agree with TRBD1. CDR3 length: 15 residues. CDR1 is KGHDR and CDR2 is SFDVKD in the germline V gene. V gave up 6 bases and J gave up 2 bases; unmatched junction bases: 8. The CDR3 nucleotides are TGTGCCACCAGTACCCGGACAGGCGAAAACACTGAAGCTTTCTTT. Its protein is CATSTRTGENTEAFF.

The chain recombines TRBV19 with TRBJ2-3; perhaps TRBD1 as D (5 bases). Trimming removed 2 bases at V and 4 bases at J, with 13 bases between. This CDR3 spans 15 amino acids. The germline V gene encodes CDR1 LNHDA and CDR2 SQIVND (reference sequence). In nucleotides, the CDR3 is TGTGCCAGTAGTATAAGAGCCCAGGGCGCAGATACGCAGTATTTT. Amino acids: CASSIRAQGADTQYF.

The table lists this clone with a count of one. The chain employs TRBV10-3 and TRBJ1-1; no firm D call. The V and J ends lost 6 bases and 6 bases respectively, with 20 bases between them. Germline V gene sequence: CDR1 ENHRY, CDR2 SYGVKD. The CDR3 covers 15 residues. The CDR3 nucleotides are TGTGCCATCAGAGCGAGTGCGGGATCCTCCTCTGAAGCTTTCTTT. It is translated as CAIRASAGSSSEAFF.